These 26 T cell receptor beta chains share one sample of origin, sequenced in a study of cytomegalovirus exposure and HLA in healthy donors. The PCR had 60 Vbeta and 13 Jbeta primers. Produced via immunoSEQ multiplex PCR; TCRdb's table is partial and in-frame only. The data contain more than 120,000 clones, approximately 80% of them singletons. Sequencing was carried out using PBMCs. These receptors originate from a male donor in good health and CMV-seronegative.

The chain uses TRBV10-1 and TRBJ2-5, with 8 bases identical to TRBD1. The end of the DNA aligns better with TRBJ2-7, so the J call may be wrong. Looked up from germline, CDR1 is WNHNN and CDR2 is SYGVQD (reference sequence). There are 15 residues in the CDR3. CDR3 protein: CASSEYSGQGFEQYF. CDR3 nucleotide sequence: TGCGCCAGCAGTGAGTACTCAGGACAGGGCTTCGAGCAGTACTTC.

The CDR3 spells CASSQSTGARYEQYF. The CDR3 DNA sequence: TGTGCCAGCAGCCAATCGACAGGGGCTCGTTACGAGCAGTACTTC. The chain links TRBV14 to TRBJ2-7; 8 nucleotides line up with TRBD1. There are 15 residues in the CDR3. Germline V gene data show CDR1 as SGHDN and CDR2 as FVKESK. The V gene end was trimmed by 2 bases and the J gene end by 4 bases; junction bases not matched to a gene: 7.

The chain recombines TRBV29-1 with TRBJ1-1, with 10 nucleotides matching TRBD1. The ends lost 8 bases at V and 3 bases at J; junction bases unmatched: 3. The CDR3 loop spans 12 amino acids. From germline, CDR1 is SQVTM and CDR2 ANQGSEA. CDR3 bases: TGCAGCACCGGGACAGGGGACACTGAAGCTTTCTTT. Protein sequence: CSTGTGDTEAFF.

V and J are TRBV7-9 and TRBJ2-1; TRBD1 matches 7 bases. The CDR3 totals 15 residues. Germline V gives CDR1 SEHNR, CDR2 FQNEAQ (reference sequence). V shed 5 bases and J 4 bases; nucleotides not matched to a gene: 8. CDR3 residues: CASSRRQGLYNEQFF. The CDR3, as DNA: TGTGCCAGCAGCCGACGACAGGGTCTGTACAATGAGCAGTTCTTC.

This clone was detected only a few times. The rearrangement links TRBV9 to TRBJ2-1; 12 nucleotides match TRBD2. The CDR3 spans 15 residues. V was clipped by 3 bases and J by 8 bases; unmatched bases: 6. Looked up from germline, CDR1 is SGDLS and CDR2 is YYNGEE. The CDR3 region has the DNA TGTGCCAGCAGCGCTAGCGGGAGGGCGGGCGATGAGCAGTTCTTC. Protein product: CASSASGRAGDEQFF.

The chain links TRBV27 to TRBJ2-1, with 10 bases that match TRBD2. V lost 4 bases, J lost 5 bases, and 5 bases stayed unmatched. In germline, CDR1 is MNHEY, CDR2 SMNVEV (reference sequence). CDR3 length equals 15 residues. CDR3 loop: CASSSLAGPDNEQFF. DNA of the CDR3: TGTGCCAGCAGTTCACTAGCGGGACCAGACAATGAGCAGTTCTTC.

About this clone itself: Distinct nucleotide sequences in the sample also encode this CDR3. The chain is built from TRBV18 and TRBJ2-5, with 10 positions matching TRBD1. The CDR3 is 14 residues long. CDR1 is KGHSH, CDR2 LQKENI, per germline. V was pared by 3 bases and J by 5 bases, with 3 bases of the junction left unmatched. CDR3 in DNA: TGTGCCAGCTCACCGGGGACAGGGGATGAGACCCAGTACTTC. This encodes CASSPGTGDETQYF.

Comments on this clone: Distinct nucleotide sequences in the sample also encode this CDR3. V usage is TRBV6-5 and J usage is TRBJ1-4; no clear D gene. The CDR3 covers 14 residues. With 4 bases removed from V and 0 bases from J, the gap between germline ends came to 6 bases. Germline V gives CDR1 MNHEY, CDR2 SVGAGI. CDR3 DNA sequence: TGTGCCAGCAGTTGGACTGCAACTAATGAAAAACTGTTTTTT. Amino acids: CASSWTATNEKLFF.

This sequence joins TRBV27 and TRBJ2-5; 14 bases agree with TRBD2. Germline V gene sequence: CDR1 MNHEY, CDR2 SMNVEV (reference sequence). This CDR3 has 22 residues. The J segment lost 7 bases and the V segment lost 3 bases, leaving 25 bases of the junction unmatched. For the CDR3, the DNA is TGTGCCAGCAGTTTCCCCCCGGGTTTCAGGGGACTAGCGGGAGTTTGTATGGGGACCCAGTACTTC. Amino acid sequence: CASSFPPGFRGLAGVCMGTQYF.

The DNA for the CDR3 is TGTGCCAGCCGAAAGGGGCTATATTACGAGCAGTACTTC. Protein product: CASRKGLYYEQYF. The chain carries TRBV6-5 and TRBJ2-7; a weak D match, TRBD1 (5 bases). The CDR3 contains 13 residues. The ends were cut back, 8 bases at V and 4 bases at J, with 15 bases in the middle. Germline V gene sequence: CDR1 MNHEY, CDR2 SVGAGI.

The chain has TRBV14 and TRBJ2-7; possibly TRBD1 for D (6 bases). Germline lookup yields CDR1 SGHDN and CDR2 FVKESK. V lost 0 bases and J lost 4, with 16 bases in between. The CDR3 runs 16 residues. DNA of the CDR3: TGTGCCAGCAGCCAAGAACCCCCAGGGGATTGGTACGAGCAGTACTTC. This gives the protein CASSQEPPGDWYEQYF.

This clone was recorded a few times. The chain couples TRBV30 to TRBJ2-1; TRBD2 matches at 9 bases. J was trimmed by 7 bases and V by 0 bases; bases with no gene match: 7. CDR3 length: 15 residues. CDR1 GTSNPN and CDR2 SVGIG come from the germline V gene (reference sequence). DNA for the CDR3: TGTGCCTGGAGTGTTCTCGCGGGGGGGGGAAATGAGCAGTTCTTC. This encodes CAWSVLAGGGNEQFF.

The chain uses TRBV4-2 and TRBJ2-7, with 7 nucleotides matching TRBD1. V trimming: 0 bases; J trimming: 2 bases; junction bases outside the gene matches: 4. Germline values: CDR1 LGHNA, CDR2 YNFKEQ. CDR3 length: 15 residues. The CDR3 region has the DNA TGTGCCAGCAGCCAAGAGCCGGGACAGACCTACGAGCAGTACTTC. This codes for CASSQEPGQTYEQYF.

The rearrangement links TRBV7-2 to TRBJ1-1; possible D gene TRBD1, 6 bases. CDR1 and CDR2 from the germline V gene are SGHTA and FQGNSA. The CDR3 is 15 amino acids. Trimming pared 2 bases from V and 2 bases from J, leaving 12 bases between. CDR3 region: CASSLMSGGNTEAFF. CDR3 in DNA: TGTGCCAGCAGCTTAATGTCTGGGGGCAACACTGAAGCTTTCTTT. The variable domain in full, completed from reference TRBV7-2 and TRBJ1-1, reads GAGVSQSPSNKVTEKGKDVELRCDPISGHTALYWYRQSLGQGLEFLIYFQGNSAPDKSGLPSDRFSAERTGGSVSTLTIQRTQQEDSAVYLCASSLMSGGNTEAFFGQGTRLTVV.

This clone occurred a few times. The chain uses TRBV5-1 and TRBJ2-7; 9 nucleotides match TRBD2. This CDR3 spans 14 amino acids. V lost 3 bases, J lost 5 bases, and 6 bases stayed unmatched. Looked up from germline, CDR1 is SGHRS and CDR2 is YFSETQ. This CDR3 reads CASSSGLAINEQYF. The CDR3 nucleotides read TGCGCCAGCAGCTCCGGACTAGCGATAAACGAGCAGTACTTC.

CDR3 region: CASSFMRGDTEAFF. Here the CDR3 DNA reads TGCGCCAGCAGCTTTATGCGGGGGGACACTGAAGCTTTCTTT. The chain recombines TRBV5-1 with TRBJ1-1; D is perhaps TRBD1 (5 bases). Germline assignment: CDR1 SGHRS and CDR2 YFSETQ. V lost 2 bases, J lost 3 bases, and 11 bases lay in between. The CDR3 has 14 amino acids.

The rearrangement links TRBV7-9 to TRBJ2-4, with 8 bases aligning to TRBD1. CDR3 length: 15 amino acids. J gave up 8 bases and V 5 bases, and 11 bases lay outside the gene matches. Germline assignment: CDR1 SEHNR and CDR2 FQNEAQ (reference sequence). The CDR3 protein is CASSPPGQGWHIQYF. The DNA for the CDR3 is TGTGCCAGCAGCCCACCCGGACAGGGTTGGCACATTCAGTACTTC.

The chain couples TRBV5-5 to TRBJ2-7; TRBD2 matches 7 bases. The CDR3 totals 14 residues. With V trimmed by 2 bases and J by 6 bases, 8 bases remained unmatched. CDR1 is SGHKS, CDR2 YYEKEE, per germline (reference sequence). The CDR3 DNA follows: TGTGCCAGCAGCTTCCAGGGAGGGGATTCCGAGCAGTACTTC. It codes for CASSFQGGDSEQYF. Based on the CDR3 plus reference TRBV5-5 and TRBJ2-7, the full variable domain is DAGVTQSPTHLIKTRGQQVTLRCSPISGHKSVSWYQQVLGQGPQFIFQYYEKEERGRGNFPDRFSARQFPNYSSELNVNALLLGDSALYLCASSFQGGDSEQYFGPGTRLTVT.

CDR3 in DNA: TGTGCCTGGAGTCCCCCGGGGAGTTCGCCCCAGCATTTT. Translation: CAWSPPGSSPQHF. This chain joins TRBV30 and TRBJ1-5; no clear D. Per the germline V gene, CDR1 is GTSNPN and CDR2 is SVGIG (reference sequence). Trimming left V 2 bases short and J 9 bases short, with 14 bases between. This CDR3 region has 13 residues.

The V gene is TRBV10-3, the J gene TRBJ1-1; D is perhaps TRBD1 (6 bases). Germline loops: CDR1 ENHRY, CDR2 SYGVKD. V was pared by 6 bases and J by 8 bases, with 19 bases between. CDR3 length: 14 amino acids. The CDR3 sequence is CAISRTDSGTEAFF. The CDR3 nucleotides read TGTGCCATCAGCCGCACTGACAGCGGGACAGAAGCTTTCTTT.

The chain links TRBV15 to TRBJ2-1; no clear D. V was pared by 5 bases and J by 6 bases, with 17 bases between. Germline V gene lookup returns CDR1 LNHNV and CDR2 YYDKDF (reference sequence). The CDR3 contains 15 residues. The CDR3 reads CATSAATVLGNEQFF. The CDR3 DNA is TGTGCCACCAGCGCGGCCACTGTACTCGGCAATGAGCAGTTCTTC.

The V and J genes are TRBV4-3 and TRBJ2-1; weak D call: TRBD2 (6 bases). Deletions cut 2 bases from V and 6 bases from J, with 11 bases between. Germline CDR1 LGHNA, CDR2 YSLEER. The CDR3 loop spans 14 amino acids. CDR3 sequence (DNA): TGCGCCAGCAGCCAACGGGAGTTCGGCAATGAGCAGTTCTTC. Its protein is CASSQREFGNEQFF.

This clone was seen more than once but under ten times. V is TRBV2 and J is TRBJ2-5; a possible D gene is TRBD1 (6 bases). CDR1 SNHLY and CDR2 FYNNEI come from the germline V gene. Trimming pared 4 bases from V and 3 bases from J, leaving 12 bases between. The CDR3 extends over 14 amino acids. CDR3 region: CASSGTGTKETQYF. The CDR3 DNA reads as TGTGCCAGCAGTGGAACCGGGACAAAAGAGACCCAGTACTTC.

The chain carries TRBV5-1 and TRBJ2-7; D possibly corresponds to TRBD1 (5 bases). The CDR3 is made up of 16 amino acids. CDR1 SGHRS and CDR2 YFSETQ come from the germline V gene. V lost 0 bases and J lost 0, with 13 bases in between. Here the CDR3 DNA reads TGCGCCAGCAGCTTGGCCACGGACATGAGCTCCTACGAGCAGTACTTC. As protein: CASSLATDMSSYEQYF. The whole variable domain, filled in from reference TRBV5-1 and TRBJ2-7, reads KAGVTQTPRYLIKTRGQQVTLSCSPISGHRSVSWYQQTPGQGLQFLFEYFSETQRNKGNFPGRFSGRQFSNSRSEMNVSTLELGDSALYLCASSLATDMSSYEQYFGPGTRLTVT.

This chain links TRBV9 with TRBJ1-2; no firm D call. Germline assignment: CDR1 SGDLS and CDR2 YYNGEE. The CDR3 contains 13 residues. The V and J ends lost 0 bases and 8 bases respectively, with 11 bases between them. The CDR3 DNA is TGTGCCAGCAGCGTAGAGGACTCACTAGGCTACACCTTC. Translating it yields CASSVEDSLGYTF.

This chain uses TRBV30 with TRBJ1-3; 9 bases agree with TRBD1. The length of the CDR3 is 13 residues. Germline CDR1 GTSNPN, CDR2 SVGIG (reference sequence). V shed 4 bases, J shed 11 bases, and the junction held 9 bases outside the gene matches. The CDR3 sequence is CAWNSDRGSAIYF. The DNA for the CDR3 is TGTGCCTGGAACTCGGACAGGGGAAGCGCCATATATTTT.